A single sample gave rise to the 6 T cell receptor beta chains below, sequenced in a study of blood T cell repertoires in COVID-19. The table came from immunoSEQ multiplex PCR; TCRdb's copy has only in-frame clones and leaves some out. The sample carries under 300,000 clones, approximately 80% recorded once. Sequenced input: peripheral blood. The origin of the receptors is a woman aged 35 to 49 with active or convalescent COVID-19.

This rearrangement joins TRBV5-5 to TRBJ2-1; 16 nucleotides agree with TRBD2. From germline, CDR1 is SGHKS and CDR2 YYEKEE (reference sequence). V lost 2 bases and J lost 8; bases outside the gene matches: 7. This CDR3 is built from 17 residues. CDR3 DNA: TGTGCCAGCAGCTTTGGGACTAGCGGGGGGGCCATTCATGAGCAGTTCTTC. This sequence encodes CASSFGTSGGAIHEQFF.

This chain uses TRBV11-3 with TRBJ2-1, with TRBD1 matching 7 bases. The germline V gene encodes CDR1 SGHNT and CDR2 YENEEA. The CDR3 loop spans 16 amino acids. J gave up 2 bases and V 4 bases, and 8 bases lay outside the gene matches. The CDR3 nucleotides are TGTGCCAGCAGCTACAATAAGGGGGCAGCCTACAATGAGCAGTTCTTC. It encodes CASSYNKGAAYNEQFF.

The V and J genes are TRBV19 and TRBJ1-2, with D maybe TRBD1 (5 bases). CDR1 LNHDA and CDR2 SQIVND come from the germline V gene (reference sequence). CDR3 size: 12 residues. Between the trimmed V and J ends, which lost 7 bases and 1 base, there was a span of 7 bases. CDR3 loop: CASIGGNYGYTF. The DNA of the CDR3 is TGTGCCAGTATCGGGGGTAACTATGGCTACACCTTC.

CDR3: CAGESSRTSRSYNEQFF. Written as DNA, the CDR3 is TGTGCCGGGGAGTCCTCCCGCACTAGCAGGTCCTACAATGAGCAGTTCTTC. The chain employs TRBV2 and TRBJ2-1, with a weak D call TRBD2 (6 bases). Trimming removed 11 bases from V and 1 base from J, with 24 bases in between. Germline V gene sequence: CDR1 SNHLY, CDR2 FYNNEI. This CDR3 has 17 residues.

This rearrangement joins TRBV5-1 to TRBJ2-7; tentatively, D is TRBD2 (6 bases). This CDR3 spans 15 amino acids. Between the trimmed V and J ends, which lost 6 bases and 0 bases, there was a span of 16 bases. Germline lookup yields CDR1 SGHRS and CDR2 YFSETQ. The CDR3, as DNA: TGCGCCAGCAACATTGGAGGGGTAAGCTCCTACGAGCAGTACTTC. Its protein product is CASNIGGVSSYEQYF.

This clone is a singleton in its sample. The chain combines TRBV5-1 with TRBJ2-3; 9 nucleotides match TRBD1. The trim removed 4 bases at V and 4 bases at J, leaving 7 bases unmatched. This CDR3 spans 15 amino acids. CDR1 and CDR2 from the germline V gene are SGHRS and YFSETQ. In DNA form, the CDR3 reads TGCGCCAGCAGCGAAACAGGGGGCGGCGCAGATACGCAGTATTTT. Amino acids: CASSETGGGADTQYF.